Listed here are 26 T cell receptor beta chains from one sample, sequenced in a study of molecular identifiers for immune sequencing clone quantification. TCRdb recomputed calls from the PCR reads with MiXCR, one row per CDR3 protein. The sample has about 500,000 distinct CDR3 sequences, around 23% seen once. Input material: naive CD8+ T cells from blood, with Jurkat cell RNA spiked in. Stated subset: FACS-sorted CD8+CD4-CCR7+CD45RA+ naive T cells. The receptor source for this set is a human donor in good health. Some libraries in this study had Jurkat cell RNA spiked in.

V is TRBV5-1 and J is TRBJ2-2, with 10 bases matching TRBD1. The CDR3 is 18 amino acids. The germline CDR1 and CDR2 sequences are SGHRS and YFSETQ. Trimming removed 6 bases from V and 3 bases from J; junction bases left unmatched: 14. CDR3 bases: TGCGCCAGCACGGGGGACAGGGGAACTTCGGGGTACACCGGGGAGCTGTTTTTT. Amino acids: CASTGDRGTSGYTGELFF.

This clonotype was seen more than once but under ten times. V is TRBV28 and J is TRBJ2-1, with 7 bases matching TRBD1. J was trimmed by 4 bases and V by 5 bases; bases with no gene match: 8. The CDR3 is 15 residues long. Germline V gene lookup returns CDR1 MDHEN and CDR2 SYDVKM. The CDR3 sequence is CASSGRTGEYNEQFF. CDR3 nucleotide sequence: TGTGCCAGCAGTGGCAGGACAGGAGAGTACAATGAGCAGTTCTTC.

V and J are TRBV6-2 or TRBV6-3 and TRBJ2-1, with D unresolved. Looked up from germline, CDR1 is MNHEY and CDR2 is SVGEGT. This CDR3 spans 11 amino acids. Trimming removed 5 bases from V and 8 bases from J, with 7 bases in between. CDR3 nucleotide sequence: TGTGCCAGCAGTCCCGGCGATGAGCAGTTCTTC. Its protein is CASSPGDEQFF.

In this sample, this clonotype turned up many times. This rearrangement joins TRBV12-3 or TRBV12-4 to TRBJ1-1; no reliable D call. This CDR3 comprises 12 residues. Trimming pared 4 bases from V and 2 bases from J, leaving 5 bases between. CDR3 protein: CASSYTNTEAFF. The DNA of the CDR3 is TGTGCCAGCAGTTACACTAACACTGAAGCTTTCTTT.

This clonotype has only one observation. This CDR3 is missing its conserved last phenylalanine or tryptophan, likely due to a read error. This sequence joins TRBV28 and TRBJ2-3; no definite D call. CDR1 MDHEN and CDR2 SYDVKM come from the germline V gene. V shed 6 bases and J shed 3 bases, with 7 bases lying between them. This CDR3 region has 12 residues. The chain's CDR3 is CASSISTDTQYL. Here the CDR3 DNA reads TGTGCCAGCAGCATTAGTACAGATACGCAGTATCTT.

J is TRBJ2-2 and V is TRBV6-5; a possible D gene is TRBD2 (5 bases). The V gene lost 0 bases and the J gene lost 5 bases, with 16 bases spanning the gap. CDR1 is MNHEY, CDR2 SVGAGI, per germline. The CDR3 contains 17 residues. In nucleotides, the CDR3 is TGTGCCAGCAGTTACTCGGGGTGGGAGACCCAGACCGGGGAGCTGTTTTTT. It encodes CASSYSGWETQTGELFF.

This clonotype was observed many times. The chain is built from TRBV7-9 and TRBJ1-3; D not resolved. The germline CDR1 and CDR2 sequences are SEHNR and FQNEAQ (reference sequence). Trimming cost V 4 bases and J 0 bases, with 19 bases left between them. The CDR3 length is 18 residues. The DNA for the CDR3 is TGTGCCAGCAGCTATTATCCCTGGACTGGTGACTCTGGAAACACCATATATTTT. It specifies CASSYYPWTGDSGNTIYF.

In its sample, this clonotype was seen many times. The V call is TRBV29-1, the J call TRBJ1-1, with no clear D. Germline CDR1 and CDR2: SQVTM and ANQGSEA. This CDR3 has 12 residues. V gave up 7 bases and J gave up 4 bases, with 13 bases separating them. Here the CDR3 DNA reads TGCAGCGCGACGTTTCAGTTCACTGAAGCTTTCTTT. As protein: CSATFQFTEAFF.

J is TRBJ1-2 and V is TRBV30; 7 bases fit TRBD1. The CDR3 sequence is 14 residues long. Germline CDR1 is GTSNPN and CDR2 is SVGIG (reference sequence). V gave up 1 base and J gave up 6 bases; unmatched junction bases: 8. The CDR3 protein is CAWSETTGSHGYTF. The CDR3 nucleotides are TGTGCCTGGAGTGAAACGACAGGGTCCCATGGCTACACCTTC. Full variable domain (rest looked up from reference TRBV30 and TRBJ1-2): SQTIHQWPATLVQPVGSPLSLECTVEGTSNPNLYWYRQAAGRGLQLLFYSVGIGQISSEVPQNLSASRPQDRQFILSSKKLLLSDSGFYLCAWSETTGSHGYTFGSGTRLTVV.

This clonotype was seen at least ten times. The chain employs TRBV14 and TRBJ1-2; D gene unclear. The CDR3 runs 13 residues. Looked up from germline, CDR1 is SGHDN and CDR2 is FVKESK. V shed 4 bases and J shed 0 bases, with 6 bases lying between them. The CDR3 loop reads CASSLEPNYGYTF. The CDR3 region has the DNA TGTGCCAGCAGCCTTGAACCTAACTATGGCTACACCTTC.

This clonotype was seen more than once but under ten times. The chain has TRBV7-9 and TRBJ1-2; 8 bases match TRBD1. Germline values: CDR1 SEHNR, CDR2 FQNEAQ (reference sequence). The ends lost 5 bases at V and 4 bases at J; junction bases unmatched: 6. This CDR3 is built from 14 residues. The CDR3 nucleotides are TGTGCCAGCAGCCCTACAGACAGGGGCTATGGCTACACCTTC. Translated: CASSPTDRGYGYTF.

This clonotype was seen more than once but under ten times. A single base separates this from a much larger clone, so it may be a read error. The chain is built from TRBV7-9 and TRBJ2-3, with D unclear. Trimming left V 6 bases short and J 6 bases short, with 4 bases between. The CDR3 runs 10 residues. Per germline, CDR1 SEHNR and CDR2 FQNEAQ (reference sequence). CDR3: CASSWDTQYF. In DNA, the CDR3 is TGTGCCAGCAGTTGGGATACGCAGTATTTT.

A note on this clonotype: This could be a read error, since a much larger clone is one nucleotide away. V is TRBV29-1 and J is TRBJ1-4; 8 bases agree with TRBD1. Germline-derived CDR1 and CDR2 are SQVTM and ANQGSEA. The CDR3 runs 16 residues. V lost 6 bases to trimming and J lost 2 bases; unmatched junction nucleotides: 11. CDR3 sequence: CSVGAGGASTNEKLFF. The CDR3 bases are TGCAGCGTGGGCGCAGGGGGCGCGTCCACTAATGAAAAACTGTTTTTT.

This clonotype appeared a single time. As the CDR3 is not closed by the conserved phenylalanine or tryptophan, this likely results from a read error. The CDR3 reads CASSLINTDTQYY. The CDR3 DNA sequence: TGTGCCAGCAGTTTGATTAACACAGATACGCAGTATTAT. The chain links TRBV28 to TRBJ2-3; the D is unclear. Between the trimmed V and J ends, which lost 3 bases and 2 bases, there was a span of 6 bases. Germline assignment: CDR1 MDHEN and CDR2 SYDVKM. This CDR3 comprises 13 residues.

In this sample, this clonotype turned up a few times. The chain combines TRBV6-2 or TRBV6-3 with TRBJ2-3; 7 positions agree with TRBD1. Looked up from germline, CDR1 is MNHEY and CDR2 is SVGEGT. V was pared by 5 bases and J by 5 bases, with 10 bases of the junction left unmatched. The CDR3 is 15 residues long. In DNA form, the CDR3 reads TGTGCCAGCAGTCCAACGGACAGGTCAGGAGATACGCAGTATTTT. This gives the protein CASSPTDRSGDTQYF.

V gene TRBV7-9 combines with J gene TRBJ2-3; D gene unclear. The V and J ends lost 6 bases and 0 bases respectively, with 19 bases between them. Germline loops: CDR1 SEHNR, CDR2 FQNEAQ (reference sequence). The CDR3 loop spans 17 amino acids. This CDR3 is CASRPSNARSSTDTQYF. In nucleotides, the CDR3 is TGTGCCAGCAGGCCTTCGAATGCCAGAAGTAGCACAGATACGCAGTATTTT. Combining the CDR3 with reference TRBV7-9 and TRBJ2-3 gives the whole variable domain DTGVSQNPRHKITKRGQNVTFRCDPISEHNRLYWYRQTLGQGPEFLTYFQNEAQLEKSRLLSDRFSAERPKGSFSTLEIQRTEQGDSAMYLCASRPSNARSSTDTQYFGPGTRLTVL.

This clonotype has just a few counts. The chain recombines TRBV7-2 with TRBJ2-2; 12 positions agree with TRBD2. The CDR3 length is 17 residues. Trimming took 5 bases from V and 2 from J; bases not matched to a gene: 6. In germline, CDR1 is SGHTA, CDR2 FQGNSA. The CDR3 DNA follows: TGTGCCAGCAGCATCTGGACTAGCGGGACAAACACCGGGGAGCTGTTTTTT. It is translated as CASSIWTSGTNTGELFF. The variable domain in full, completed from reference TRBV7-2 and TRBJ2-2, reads GAGVSQSPSNKVTEKGKDVELRCDPISGHTALYWYRQSLGQGLEFLIYFQGNSAPDKSGLPSDRFSAERTGGSVSTLTIQRTQQEDSAVYLCASSIWTSGTNTGELFFGEGSRLTVL.

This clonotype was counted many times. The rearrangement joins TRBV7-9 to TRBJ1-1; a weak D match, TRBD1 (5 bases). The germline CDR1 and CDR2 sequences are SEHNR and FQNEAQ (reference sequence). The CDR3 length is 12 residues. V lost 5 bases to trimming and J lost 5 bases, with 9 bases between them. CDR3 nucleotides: TGTGCCAGCAGCGGAGCAGGGACTGAAGCTTTCTTT. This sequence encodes CASSGAGTEAFF.

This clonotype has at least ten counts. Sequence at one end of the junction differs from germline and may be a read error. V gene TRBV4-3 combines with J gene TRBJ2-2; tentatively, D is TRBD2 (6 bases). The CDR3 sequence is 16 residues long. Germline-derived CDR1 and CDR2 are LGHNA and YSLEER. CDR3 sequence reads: CASTQGVAANTGELFF. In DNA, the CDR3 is TGCGCCAGCACCCAAGGGGTAGCGGCGAACACCGGGGAGCTGTTTTTT.

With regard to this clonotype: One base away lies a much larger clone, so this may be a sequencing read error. CDR3 nucleotide sequence: TGTGCCAGCAGCTTGTGGGGGGAAGGTGGTACGCAGTATTTT. Its translation: CASSLWGEGGTQYF. This chain links TRBV5-4 with TRBJ2-3; perhaps TRBD2 as D (6 bases). The ends were cut back, 1 base at V and 8 bases at J, with 14 bases in the middle. The CDR3 is 14 residues long. Germline CDR1 SGHNT, CDR2 YYREEE (reference sequence). Based on the CDR3 plus reference TRBV5-4 and TRBJ2-3, the full variable domain is ETGVTQSPTHLIKTRGQQVTLRCSSQSGHNTVSWYQQALGQGPQFIFQYYREEENGRGNFPPRFSGLQFPNYSSELNVNALELDDSALYLCASSLWGEGGTQYFGPGTRLTVL.

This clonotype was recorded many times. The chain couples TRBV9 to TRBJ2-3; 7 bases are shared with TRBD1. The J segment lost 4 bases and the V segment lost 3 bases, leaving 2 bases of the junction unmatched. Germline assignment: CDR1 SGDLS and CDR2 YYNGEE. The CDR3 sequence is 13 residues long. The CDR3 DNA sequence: TGTGCCAGCAGCGGGGACAGCCCAGATACGCAGTATTTT. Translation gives CASSGDSPDTQYF.

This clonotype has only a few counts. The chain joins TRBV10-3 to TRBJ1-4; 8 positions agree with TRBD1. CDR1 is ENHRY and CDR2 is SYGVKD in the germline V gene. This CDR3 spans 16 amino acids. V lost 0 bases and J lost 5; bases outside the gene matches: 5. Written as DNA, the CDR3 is TGTGCCATCAGTGAGTCGAGGACAGGGAGAAATGAAAAACTGTTTTTT. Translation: CAISESRTGRNEKLFF.

Here the CDR3 reads CASSYSNRIETQYF. Here the CDR3 DNA reads TGTGCCAGCAGTTACTCGAATAGAATAGAGACCCAGTACTTC. V gene TRBV6-2 or TRBV6-3 combines with J gene TRBJ2-5; D call uncertain. Trimming shortened V by 0 bases and J by 4 bases, and 9 bases separated the two germline ends. This CDR3 is 14 amino acids long. Germline V CDR1 and CDR2: MNHEY, SVGEGT.

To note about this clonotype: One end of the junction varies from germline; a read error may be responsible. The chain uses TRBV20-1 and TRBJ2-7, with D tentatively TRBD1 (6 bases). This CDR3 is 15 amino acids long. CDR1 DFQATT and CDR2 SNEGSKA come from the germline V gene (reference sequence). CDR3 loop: CSATLDGGSPYEQHF. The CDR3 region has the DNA TGCAGTGCTACCTTGGATGGGGGCTCCCCCTACGAGCAGCACTTC.

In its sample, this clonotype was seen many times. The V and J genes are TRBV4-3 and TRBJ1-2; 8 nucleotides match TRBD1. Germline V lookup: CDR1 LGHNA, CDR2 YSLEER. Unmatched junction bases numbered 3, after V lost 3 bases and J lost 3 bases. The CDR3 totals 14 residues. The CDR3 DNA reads TGCGCCAGCAGCCAGGGACAGGATTACTATGGCTACACCTTC. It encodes CASSQGQDYYGYTF.

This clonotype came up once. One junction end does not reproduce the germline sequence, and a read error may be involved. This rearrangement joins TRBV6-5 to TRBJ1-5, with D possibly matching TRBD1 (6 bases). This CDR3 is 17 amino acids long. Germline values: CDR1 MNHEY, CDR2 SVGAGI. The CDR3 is CASGYSWTGPRQERLHF. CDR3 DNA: TGTGCCAGCGGTTACTCTTGGACGGGTCCCCGACAGGAAAGGTTGCATTTT.